Listed below are T cell receptor beta chains from one sample, sequenced in a study of T cell responses to AZD1222 COVID-19 vaccine. Using immunoSEQ multiplex PCR, the repertoire was profiled, and TCRdb retains in-frame clones only, with some absent. This sample has 65,000 to 75,000 clones, with 75% to 85% found just once. This specimen consisted of peripheral blood, obtained on day 0 of AZD1222 vaccination. The receptors were sampled from an adult in good health. The CDR3 runs from the conserved cysteine through the conserved F or W. Each record gives: D gene, J gene, clone size, V gene, CDR3 DNA, CDR3 protein. The D gene is left open where the match is weak. The size of a clone is reported for some rows only, either as once, few or many, or as a class for expanded clones.

D: -; J: TRBJ1-4; size: -; V: TRBV5-4; DNA: TGTGCCAGCAGCGCGACAGGCGCGGGGGATGAAAAACTGTTTTTT; CDR3: CASSATGAGDEKLFF
D: TRBD1; J: TRBJ2-4; size: -; V: TRBV18; DNA: TGTGCCAGCTCACCAGACAGGGGGCAAGACATTCAGTACTTC; CDR3: CASSPDRGQDIQYF
D: TRBD1; J: TRBJ2-7; size: -; V: TRBV7-2; DNA: TGTGCCAGCAGCTCCTCGGACAGGGCGAAGAGGGACGAGCAGTACTTC; CDR3: CASSSSDRAKRDEQYF
D: TRBD1; J: TRBJ1-4; size: -; V: TRBV24-1; DNA: TGTGCCACCAGTGATTGGTGCGGGACAGGGAACCTTAAGGGCACTAATGAAAAACTGTTTTTT; CDR3: CATSDWCGTGNLKGTNEKLFF
D: TRBD1; J: TRBJ2-1; size: once; V: TRBV7-2; DNA: TGTGCCAGCAGCAAAGATGGACAGGCTTCCTACAATGAGCAGTTCTTC; CDR3: CASSKDGQASYNEQFF
D: -; J: TRBJ1-1; size: -; V: TRBV4-2; DNA: TGTGCCAGCAGCCAAGCCCTGACCGATTTGAACACTGAAGCTTTCTTT; CDR3: CASSQALTDLNTEAFF
D: -; J: TRBJ1-5; size: -; V: TRBV28; DNA: TGTGCCAGCAGGACAACAGGGACAAAGGGTCAGCCCCAGCATTTT; CDR3: CASRTTGTKGQPQHF
D: -; J: TRBJ2-7; size: -; V: TRBV6-5; DNA: TGTGCCAGCAGTTACGACGGGGGTCAGCTCGAGCAGTACTTC; CDR3: CASSYDGGQLEQYF
D: -; J: TRBJ2-3; size: -; V: TRBV3-1/TRBV3-2; DNA: TGTGCCAGCAGCCAAGATGAGACCGGGCCCCGTGGCGATACGCAGTATTTT; CDR3: CASSQDETGPRGDTQYF
D: -; J: TRBJ1-2; size: -; V: TRBV6-1; DNA: TGTGCCAGCAGTGAAGGGGGGTCCTGGGGCTACACCTTC; CDR3: CASSEGGSWGYTF
D: -; J: TRBJ1-5; size: -; V: TRBV19; DNA: TGTGCCAGTAGTATAGGGCCAGGTAGCAATCAGCCCCAGCATTTT; CDR3: CASSIGPGSNQPQHF
D: TRBD2; J: TRBJ2-1; size: -; V: TRBV5-1; DNA: TGCGCCAGCAGCCCAGCTAGCGGGGTAAGGGATGAGCAGTTCTTC; CDR3: CASSPASGVRDEQFF
D: TRBD1; J: TRBJ2-3; size: -; V: TRBV5-4; DNA: TGTGCCAGCAGCTCGAGGACAGGGGGCTTAACAGATACGCAGTATTTT; CDR3: CASSSRTGGLTDTQYF
D: -; J: TRBJ1-2; size: -; V: TRBV5-4; DNA: TGTGCCAGCAGCTTGGGAGGGAGGGGCCAGAACTATGGCTACACCTTC; CDR3: CASSLGGRGQNYGYTF
D: -; J: TRBJ2-7; size: few; V: TRBV6-6; DNA: TGTGCCAGCAGTACCGGCGGGGACGAGCAGTACTTC; CDR3: CASSTGGDEQYF
D: -; J: TRBJ2-5; size: few; V: TRBV9; DNA: TGTGCCAGCAGCGTGGTACAGGGTGGTCAAGAGACCCAGTACTTC; CDR3: CASSVVQGGQETQYF
D: -; J: TRBJ1-1; size: -; V: TRBV14; DNA: TGTGCCAGCAGCCAAGCGTGGGGGGCTGAAGCTTTCTTT; CDR3: CASSQAWGAEAFF
D: -; J: TRBJ1-5; size: -; V: TRBV5-4; DNA: TGTGCCAGCAACTCATCGGGCGGGGAAAGGAATCAGCCCCAGCATTTT; CDR3: CASNSSGGERNQPQHF
D: -; J: TRBJ1-3; size: once; V: TRBV6-1; DNA: TGTGCCAGCAGTGACGCAGGGAACGGAAACACCATATATTTT; CDR3: CASSDAGNGNTIYF
D: TRBD1; J: TRBJ2-7; size: -; V: TRBV7-2; DNA: TGTGCCAGCAGCCTCGCAGGGGGCAAATCCTACGAGCAGTACTTC; CDR3: CASSLAGGKSYEQYF
D: -; J: TRBJ2-7; size: -; V: TRBV6-5; DNA: TGTGCCAGCAGTCTCGGGGACATTACCTACGAGCAGTACTTC; CDR3: CASSLGDITYEQYF
D: -; J: TRBJ1-1; size: once; V: TRBV29-1; DNA: TGCAGCGCAATGGCGAACACTGAAGCTTTCTTT; CDR3: CSAMANTEAFF
D: -; J: TRBJ1-1; size: -; V: TRBV5-4; DNA: TGTGCCAGCAGCTCGGACGGGAACACTGAAGCTTTCTTT; CDR3: CASSSDGNTEAFF
D: TRBD2; J: TRBJ2-5; size: -; V: TRBV4-2; DNA: TGTGCCAGCAGCAAGCGGGGGGACCAAGAGACCCAGTACTTC; CDR3: CASSKRGDQETQYF
D: -; J: TRBJ1-2; size: -; V: TRBV28; DNA: TGTGCCAGCAGGGAGGAGGGGTCCCTTAACTATGGCTACACCTTC; CDR3: CASREEGSLNYGYTF
D: -; J: TRBJ1-3; size: -; V: TRBV27; DNA: TGTGCCAGCAGACAACAGGGAAAGGGCTGGGACACCATATATTTT; CDR3: CASRQQGKGWDTIYF
D: -; J: TRBJ2-3; size: -; V: TRBV5-6; DNA: TGTGCCAGCAGCCCAGGGACGGTAACAGATACGCAGTATTTT; CDR3: CASSPGTVTDTQYF
D: -; J: TRBJ1-1; size: few; V: TRBV27; DNA: TGTGCCAGCAGTTTAAGGCAGGCGAACACTGAAGCTTTCTTT; CDR3: CASSLRQANTEAFF
D: TRBD1; J: TRBJ1-6; size: once; V: TRBV7-3; DNA: TGTGCCAGCAGCTTGGTCGGGACAGGGGGACTAGGTGGCTCACCCCTCCACTTT; CDR3: CASSLVGTGGLGGSPLHF
D: -; J: TRBJ2-7; size: -; V: TRBV3-1/TRBV3-2; DNA: TGTGCCAGCAGCCAGCCGGGCTACCCCTACGAGCAGTACTTC; CDR3: CASSQPGYPYEQYF
D: -; J: TRBJ2-1; size: -; V: TRBV6-6; DNA: TGTGCCACCAGGACGTCGACCTACAATGAGCAGTTCTTC; CDR3: CATRTSTYNEQFF
D: -; J: TRBJ2-7; size: -; V: TRBV9; DNA: TGTGCCAGCAGCGAGCGGCCGACGGTTTTCTCCTACGAGCAGTACTTC; CDR3: CASSERPTVFSYEQYF
D: TRBD1; J: TRBJ1-2; size: -; V: TRBV20-1; DNA: TGCAGATGTACCGGGACAGATGGCTACACCTTC; CDR3: CRCTGTDGYTF
D: -; J: TRBJ1-2; size: -; V: TRBV5-1; DNA: TGCGCCAGCAGACAGGAGGGGGGCTACACCTTC; CDR3: CASRQEGGYTF
D: TRBD2; J: TRBJ2-3; size: -; V: TRBV6-1; DNA: TGTGCCAGCAGTGTCGGGGTATCTAGCGGGGGCTCCTACACAGATACGCAGTATTTT; CDR3: CASSVGVSSGGSYTDTQYF
D: -; J: TRBJ2-3; size: -; V: TRBV5-1; DNA: TGCGCCAGCAGTCGACCCGGCACAGATACGCAGTATTTT; CDR3: CASSRPGTDTQYF
D: -; J: TRBJ1-2; size: -; V: TRBV9; DNA: TGTGCCAGCAGCGAGCCGTTTAGGGGGGGTGGCTACACCTTC; CDR3: CASSEPFRGGGYTF
D: -; J: TRBJ2-3; size: -; V: TRBV19; DNA: TGTGCCAGTAGTATAGTGACGGACCAAGATACGCAGTATTTT; CDR3: CASSIVTDQDTQYF
D: -; J: TRBJ1-1; size: -; V: TRBV13; DNA: TGTGCCAGCAGCCAGCGGCCGGCCACTGAAGCTTTCTTT; CDR3: CASSQRPATEAFF
D: -; J: TRBJ1-2; size: -; V: TRBV9; DNA: TGTGCCAGCAGCGTGGGCAGGGGAGCGAACTATGGCTACACCTTC; CDR3: CASSVGRGANYGYTF
D: -; J: TRBJ1-4; size: -; V: TRBV25-1; DNA: TGTGCCAGCAGTGAGTCGCTCCCAACAGGACCTAATGAAAAACTGTTTTTT; CDR3: CASSESLPTGPNEKLFF
D: TRBD1; J: TRBJ1-2; size: -; V: TRBV19; DNA: TGTGCCAGTAGTATGGGACAGGGGGCGAACTATGGCTACACCTTC; CDR3: CASSMGQGANYGYTF
D: TRBD1; J: TRBJ1-6; size: -; V: TRBV4-3; DNA: TGCGCCAGCAGCCAGAACAGGGGGGGTTCCCTCCACTTT; CDR3: CASSQNRGGSLHF
D: TRBD1; J: TRBJ1-1; size: few; V: TRBV2; DNA: TGTGCCAGCAGTGCCCCACAGGGGGTGTCGAACACTGAAGCTTTCTTT; CDR3: CASSAPQGVSNTEAFF
D: TRBD1; J: TRBJ1-4; size: -; V: TRBV7-2; DNA: TGTGCCAGCAGCTTAGGGGGTACAGGGGGAGGGAAAAAACTGTTTTTT; CDR3: CASSLGGTGGGKKLFF